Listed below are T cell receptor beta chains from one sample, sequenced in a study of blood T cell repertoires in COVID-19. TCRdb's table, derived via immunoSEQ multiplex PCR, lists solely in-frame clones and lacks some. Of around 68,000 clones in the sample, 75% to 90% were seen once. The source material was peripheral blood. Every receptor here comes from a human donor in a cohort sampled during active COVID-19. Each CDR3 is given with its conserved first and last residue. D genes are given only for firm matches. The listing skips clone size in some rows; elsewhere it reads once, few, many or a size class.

cdr3_nt: TGTGCCTGGAGTGGCCTAGCGGGAGCCAATGAGCAGTTCTTC
cdr3_aa: CAWSGLAGANEQFF
v_call: TRBV30
clone_size: few
j_call: TRBJ2-1
d_call: TRBD2

cdr3_nt: TGTGCCAGCTCACCCCCTTTGGGGAGGCAGCCCCAGCATTTT
cdr3_aa: CASSPPLGRQPQHF
v_call: TRBV18
clone_size: once
j_call: TRBJ1-5
d_call: NA

cdr3_nt: TGTGCCAGCAGCTCCAACAGGGGGCGACGAGCTGAAGCTTTCTTT
cdr3_aa: CASSSNRGRRAEAFF
v_call: TRBV5-4
clone_size: NA
j_call: TRBJ1-1
d_call: TRBD1

cdr3_nt: TGTGCCAGCAGCTCCCTCGGGAGTAGAAGCTCCTACGAGCAGTACTTC
cdr3_aa: CASSSLGSRSSYEQYF
v_call: TRBV28
clone_size: NA
j_call: TRBJ2-7
d_call: NA

cdr3_nt: TGCGCCAGCAGCCAAGCCTCAGGGGGAGGTGAAAAACTGTTTTTT
cdr3_aa: CASSQASGGGEKLFF
v_call: TRBV4-3
clone_size: NA
j_call: TRBJ1-4
d_call: TRBD1

cdr3_nt: TGTGCCAGTAGTATTGGGGGAGGGACTGAAGCTTTCTTT
cdr3_aa: CASSIGGGTEAFF
v_call: TRBV19
clone_size: NA
j_call: TRBJ1-1
d_call: NA

cdr3_nt: TGTGCCAGCAGCCCACGGACAGGGACTGGAAACACCATATATTTT
cdr3_aa: CASSPRTGTGNTIYF
v_call: TRBV7-9
clone_size: NA
j_call: TRBJ1-3
d_call: TRBD1

cdr3_nt: TGTGCCAGCAGTTTAAGCGGGTCGGGGGGCTATGAGCAGTTCTTC
cdr3_aa: CASSLSGSGGYEQFF
v_call: TRBV27
clone_size: NA
j_call: TRBJ2-1
d_call: NA

cdr3_nt: TGTGCCAGCAGTTTATCTATTAGGACAGGGAGCGGCTACACCTTC
cdr3_aa: CASSLSIRTGSGYTF
v_call: TRBV27
clone_size: NA
j_call: TRBJ1-2
d_call: TRBD1

cdr3_nt: TGTGCCAGCAGACAGGACAACACTGAAGCTTTCTTT
cdr3_aa: CASRQDNTEAFF
v_call: TRBV14
clone_size: NA
j_call: TRBJ1-1
d_call: NA

cdr3_nt: TGCGCCAGCAGCTCGGGACAGGAATCCTACGAGCAGTACTTC
cdr3_aa: CASSSGQESYEQYF
v_call: TRBV5-1
clone_size: NA
j_call: TRBJ2-7
d_call: TRBD1

cdr3_nt: TGTGCCAGCAGTTACCTGGGGCGGCTGGGGCCTAATGAGCAGTTCTTC
cdr3_aa: CASSYLGRLGPNEQFF
v_call: TRBV6-5
clone_size: NA
j_call: TRBJ2-1
d_call: NA

cdr3_nt: TGCGCCAGCGAGGAACTAGCGGGTGGGGAGCAGTACTTC
cdr3_aa: CASEELAGGEQYF
v_call: TRBV4-1
clone_size: medium-sized
j_call: TRBJ2-7
d_call: TRBD2

cdr3_nt: TGTGCCAGCAGCTTGACTCCAGGGCAAAACTATGGCTACACCTTC
cdr3_aa: CASSLTPGQNYGYTF
v_call: TRBV5-5
clone_size: NA
j_call: TRBJ1-2
d_call: NA